A selection of T cell receptor beta chains follows, all from one sample in a study of T cell changes during pregnancy in multiple sclerosis. Generated by immunoSEQ multiplex PCR, the TCRdb table keeps only in-frame clones and is missing some. Among nearly 40,000 clones listed, approximately 90% were seen once. Sequencing was performed on CD4+ T cells from peripheral blood mononuclear cells, taken before pregnancy. The receptors derive from a female donor with multiple sclerosis, enrolled in a pregnancy study. Each CDR3 is given with its conserved first and last residue. The D gene is left open where the match is weak. Some rows have no size entry. The others give once, few or many, or a class for an expanded clone.

>NA|TRBJ2-1|TRBV19|NA
CASSWGDGRGQLGQFF
TGTGCCAGTAGTTGGGGCGACGGGAGGGGGCAGTTGGGGCAGTTCTTC
>TRBD1|TRBJ2-7|TRBV19|NA
CASSTTGTGSYEQYF
TGTGCCAGTAGTACTACCGGGACAGGGTCCTACGAGCAGTACTTC
>TRBD2|TRBJ2-5|TRBV5-8|NA
CASSLDLSGSRQTQYF
TGTGCCAGCAGCTTGGACCTCAGCGGGAGTCGACAGACCCAGTACTTC
>NA|TRBJ2-1|TRBV6-6|NA
CASSYSAASNEQFF
TGTGCCAGCAGTTACTCGGCGGCTTCCAATGAGCAGTTCTTC
>NA|TRBJ2-3|TRBV19|NA
CASSIVGGSTDTQYF
TGTGCCAGTAGTATAGTGGGAGGTAGCACAGATACGCAGTATTTT
>TRBD1|TRBJ2-5|TRBV28|NA
CASRSPSGTGGPKTQYF
TGTGCCAGCAGATCCCCCTCGGGGACAGGGGGCCCCAAGACCCAGTACTTC
>TRBD2|TRBJ2-3|TRBV19|NA
CASSSKGLAGGSTDTQYF
TGTGCCAGTAGTTCTAAAGGACTAGCGGGAGGGAGCACAGATACGCAGTATTTT
>NA|TRBJ2-5|TRBV19|NA
CASSIDRRQETQYF
TGTGCCAGTAGTATCGACAGGCGACAAGAGACCCAGTACTTC
>TRBD2|TRBJ2-2|TRBV10-2|few
CASSEAGAWTGELFF
TGCGCCAGCAGTGAGGCGGGAGCATGGACCGGGGAGCTGTTTTTT
>NA|TRBJ1-2|TRBV4-3|NA
CASSQDGTANYGYTF
TGCGCCAGCAGCCAAGATGGTACAGCTAACTATGGCTACACCTTC
>TRBD2|TRBJ2-7|TRBV14|NA
CASSHVSGRSRYEQYF
TGTGCCAGCAGCCATGTAAGCGGGAGGTCTCGATACGAGCAGTACTTC
>TRBD1|TRBJ1-2|TRBV27|NA
CASSLNTGTGGGYTF
TGTGCCAGCAGTTTGAACACCGGGACAGGGGGCGGCTACACCTTC
>TRBD1|TRBJ1-2|TRBV29-1|NA
CSAADSGGHGYTF
TGCAGCGCCGCGGACTCAGGGGGCCATGGCTACACCTTC